This T cell receptor (beta chain) was documented in a study of radiation and T cells in renal cell carcinoma. As regards this clone: Its antigen is unidentified.

The length of the CDR3 is 15 residues. Germline CDR1 reads SGHAT; CDR2 reads FQNNGV. The V end was cut by 2 bases, the J end by 1 base, with 9 bases between. Overall study findings and caveats: Top tumor clonotypes rose in blood 2 weeks post-radiation, then contracted. Top 100 clonotypes averaged around 50% in irradiated versus around 45% in nephrectomy-only tumors.

Described treatment: 15 Gy SBRT to primary tumor, nephrectomy 4 weeks later. Nephrectomy followed 15 Gy stereotactic body radiation by 4 weeks. The data were produced by immunoSEQ multiplex PCR, yet TCRdb's version contains in-frame clones alone and is incomplete. Of approximately 18,000 clones listed, 50% to 65% are singletons. The chain uses TRBV11-2 and TRBJ1-5; D gene unclear. This clonotype originated in a woman aged 70-85 years with renal cell carcinoma. Sequences were derived from tumor tissue, sampled from a patient whose treatment included radiotherapy and nephrectomy. As DNA, the CDR3 is TGTGCCAGCAGCTTAACGGACGGGAGCAATCAGCCCCAGCATTTT. This gives the protein CASSLTDGSNQPQHF.